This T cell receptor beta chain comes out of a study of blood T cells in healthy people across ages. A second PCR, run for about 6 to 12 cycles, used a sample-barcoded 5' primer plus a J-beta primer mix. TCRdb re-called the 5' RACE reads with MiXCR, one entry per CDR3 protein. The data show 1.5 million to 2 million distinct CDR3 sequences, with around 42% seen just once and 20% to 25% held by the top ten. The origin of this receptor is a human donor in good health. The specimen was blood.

This chain's CDR3 is CASMRGLLYNEQFF. The CDR3 DNA sequence: TGTGCCAGCATGCGGGGCCTCCTCTACAATGAGCAGTTCTTC. The genes are TRBV6-6 and TRBJ2-1, with D tentatively TRBD2 (6 bases). This CDR3 has 14 amino acids. Trimming took off 7 bases at V and 3 bases at J, with 13 bases between the two ends. Germline V lookup: CDR1 MNHNY, CDR2 SVGAGI (reference sequence).